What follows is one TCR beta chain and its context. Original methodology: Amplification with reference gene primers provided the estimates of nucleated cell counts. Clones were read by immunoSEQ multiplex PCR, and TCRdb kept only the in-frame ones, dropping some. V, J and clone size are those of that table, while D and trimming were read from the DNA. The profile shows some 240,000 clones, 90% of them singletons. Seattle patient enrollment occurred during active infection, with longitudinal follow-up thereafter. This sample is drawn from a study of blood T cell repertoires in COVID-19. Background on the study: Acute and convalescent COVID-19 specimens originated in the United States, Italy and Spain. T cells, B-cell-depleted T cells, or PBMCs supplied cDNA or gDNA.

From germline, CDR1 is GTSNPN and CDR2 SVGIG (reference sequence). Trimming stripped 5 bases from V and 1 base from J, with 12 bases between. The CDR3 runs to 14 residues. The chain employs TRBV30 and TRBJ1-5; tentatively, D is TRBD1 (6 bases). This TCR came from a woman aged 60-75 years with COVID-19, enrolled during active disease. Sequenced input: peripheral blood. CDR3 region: CAWGGQGSNQPQHF. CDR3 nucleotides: TGTGCCTGGGGGGGGCAGGGGAGCAATCAGCCCCAGCATTTT.